This T cell receptor beta chain was identified in a study of cytotoxic CD8 clonotypes in ibrutinib-treated CLL. Study details: Response sampling came at median around eleven months of treatment, ranging about 6 to 40 months. The study recorded mean values of almost 260,000 productive templates and tens of thousands of productive rearrangements per sample.

Repertoires were generated with immunoSEQ multiplex PCR, while TCRdb's copy carries only in-frame clones and drops some. In the table there are approximately 40,000 clones, just over 70% of which are singletons. With cryopreserved PBMCs as the source, about 2.2 micrograms of genomic DNA went to TCR beta libraries. Trimming removed 7 bases from V and 10 bases from J; junction bases left unmatched: 14. The length of the CDR3 is 15 residues. Germline V gene lookup returns CDR1 MDHEN and CDR2 SYDVKM. Sequenced material: PBMCs, taken at disease progression, from a patient treated with ibrutinib. The TCR originated in a human donor with chronic lymphocytic leukemia. The V gene is TRBV28, the J gene TRBJ2-3, with 10 nucleotides matching TRBD1. CDR3 in amino acids: CASTVGQGLSGAQYF. The CDR3 bases are TGTGCCAGCACCGTGGGACAGGGGTTATCAGGGGCGCAGTATTTT.